These 14 T cell receptor beta chains share one sample of origin, sequenced in a study of CD8+ T cells in alopecia areata. Once RNA had been extracted, it was reverse transcribed into cDNA to act as the sequencing template. The assay was immunoSEQ multiplex PCR, and TCRdb's table has in-frame clones only and misses some. The table records roughly 150,000 clones, 45% to 60% of them present only once. Sequenced material: CD8+ T cells sorted from blood, taken at week 0. Every receptor here comes from a human donor with alopecia areata.

This clone has just a few counts. CDR3 in amino acids: CASSLVDTEAFF. Here the CDR3 DNA reads TGTGCCAGCAGCTTAGTCGACACTGAAGCTTTCTTT. V and J are TRBV13 and TRBJ1-1; D unresolved. V was shortened by 1 base and J by 3 bases, with 3 bases between the two germline ends. Per the germline V gene, CDR1 is PRHDT and CDR2 is FYEKMQ (reference sequence). The CDR3 totals 12 residues.

In its sample, this clone was seen a few times. The chain has TRBV29-1 and TRBJ1-2; 9 nucleotides match TRBD1. V dropped 3 bases and J dropped 6; count of bases not matched to a gene: 5. Germline V gives CDR1 SQVTM, CDR2 ANQGSEA. This CDR3 spans 13 amino acids. The DNA for the CDR3 is TGCAGCGTTGATCCCGGGACAGGGAATGGCTACACCTTC. It translates to CSVDPGTGNGYTF. The entire variable domain, with the rest obtained from reference TRBV29-1 and TRBJ1-2, is as follows: SAVISQKPSRDICQRGTSLTIQCQVDSQVTMMFWYRQQPGQSLTLIATANQGSEATYESGFVIDKFPISRPNLTFSTLTVSNMSPEDSSIYLCSVDPGTGNGYTFGSGTRLTVV.

A few counts support this clone. V gene TRBV4-3 combines with J gene TRBJ1-1; a possible D gene is TRBD1 (6 bases). The CDR3 has 15 residues. Germline V gene lookup returns CDR1 LGHNA and CDR2 YSLEER. V was shortened by 5 bases and J by 6 bases, with 19 bases between the two germline ends. As DNA, the CDR3 is TGCGCCAGCAGCGTCTCAACGGGGGGCTTAGCTGAAGCTTTCTTT. It yields the protein CASSVSTGGLAEAFF.

This chain links TRBV11-2 with TRBJ1-2; possible D gene TRBD1, 5 bases. The germline gives CDR1 SGHAT, CDR2 FQNNGV. The CDR3 extends over 15 amino acids. Trimming shortened V by 2 bases and J by 6 bases, and 16 bases separated the two germline ends. CDR3 coding DNA: TGTGCCAGCAGCTTATCTCCGACAGCAGCCGATGGCTACACCTTC. Protein sequence: CASSLSPTAADGYTF. Full variable domain (outside the CDR3, taken from reference TRBV11-2 and TRBJ1-2): EAGVAQSPRYKIIEKRQSVAFWCNPISGHATLYWYQQILGQGPKLLIQFQNNGVVDDSQLPKDRFSAERLKGVDSTLKIQPAKLEDSAVYLCASSLSPTAADGYTFGSGTRLTVV.

This clone occurred a few times. This chain links TRBV30 with TRBJ2-1; TRBD2 matches at 12 bases. Germline trimming cut 2 bases from V and 7 bases from J; bases unmatched to any gene: 12. Germline-derived CDR1 and CDR2 are GTSNPN and SVGIG (reference sequence). The CDR3 sequence is 17 residues long. CDR3 sequence: CAWSLLRLAGGQNEQFF. DNA of the CDR3: TGTGCCTGGAGTTTGCTGAGGCTAGCGGGGGGGCAGAATGAGCAGTTCTTC.

V usage is TRBV6-6 and J usage is TRBJ1-2; the D is unclear. Trimming removed 2 bases from V and 0 bases from J, with 10 bases in between. Germline CDR1 and CDR2: MNHNY and SVGAGI (reference sequence). The CDR3 contains 15 residues. The CDR3 sequence is CASSYEEGSNYGYTF. The DNA for the CDR3 is TGTGCCAGCAGTTACGAGGAGGGATCTAACTATGGCTACACCTTC.

The chain recombines TRBV7-2 with TRBJ1-2; possibly TRBD1 for D (5 bases). Germline V CDR1 and CDR2: SGHTA, FQGNSA. Trimming removed 3 bases from V and 4 bases from J, with 12 bases in between. This CDR3 is built from 14 residues. CDR3 bases: TGTGCCAGCAGCTTCAGACAGAACACCTATGGCTACACCTTC. It is translated as CASSFRQNTYGYTF. Variable domain in full (rest from reference TRBV7-2 and TRBJ1-2): GAGVSQSPSNKVTEKGKDVELRCDPISGHTALYWYRQSLGQGLEFLIYFQGNSAPDKSGLPSDRFSAERTGGSVSTLTIQRTQQEDSAVYLCASSFRQNTYGYTFGSGTRLTVV.

This clone has just a few counts. The V call is TRBV25-1, the J call TRBJ1-1; D may be TRBD1 (6 bases). The CDR3 runs to 13 residues. Germline values: CDR1 MGHDK, CDR2 SYGVNS. Trimming removed 3 bases at V and 4 bases at J, with 9 bases between. CDR3 nucleotides: TGTGCCAGCAGTGACATAGGGGGCACTGAAGCTTTCTTT. Amino acids: CASSDIGGTEAFF.

The chain carries TRBV4-1 and TRBJ2-7, with D possibly TRBD1 on 5 matching bases. Germline CDR1 MGHRA, CDR2 YSYEKL. The germline V and J ends were trimmed by 5 bases and 2 bases, with 7 bases remaining between them. This CDR3 contains 12 residues. The CDR3 DNA is TGCGCCAGCAGCGACAGAGCCTACGAGCAGTACTTC. This encodes CASSDRAYEQYF.

The chain carries TRBV6-4 and TRBJ2-3; possibly TRBD1 or TRBD2 for D (6 bases each). V lost 0 bases, J lost 1 base, and 11 bases lay in between. In germline, CDR1 is MRHNA, CDR2 SNTAGT. This CDR3 comprises 16 residues. The CDR3 sequence: CASSDSRGAGTDTQYF. The CDR3 region has the DNA TGTGCCAGCAGTGACTCGAGGGGGGCCGGCACAGATACGCAGTATTTT.

This chain links TRBV29-1 with TRBJ2-7, with a tentative D call TRBD1 (5 bases). CDR3 size: 12 residues. CDR1 SQVTM and CDR2 ANQGSEA come from the germline V gene. Trimming cost V 7 bases and J 10 bases, with 20 bases left between them. This chain's CDR3 is CSARPKGQDQYF. CDR3 sequence (DNA): TGCAGCGCCCGACCAAAGGGGCAGGACCAGTACTTC.

The V gene is TRBV5-6, the J gene TRBJ2-5; tentatively, D is TRBD1 (5 bases). CDR1 and CDR2 (germline): SGHDT, YYEEEE. This CDR3 has 14 amino acids. Trimming left V 4 bases short and J 4 bases short, with 14 bases between. This CDR3 reads CASSEETALETQYF. In DNA form, the CDR3 reads TGTGCCAGCAGCGAAGAGACAGCGTTAGAGACCCAGTACTTC. The variable domain in full, completed from reference TRBV5-6 and TRBJ2-5, reads DAGVTQSPTHLIKTRGQQVTLRCSPKSGHDTVSWYQQALGQGPQFIFQYYEEEERQRGNFPDRFSGHQFPNYSSELNVNALLLGDSALYLCASSEETALETQYFGPGTRLLVL.

The J gene is TRBJ2-7, the V gene TRBV25-1; D is unclear. CDR1 MGHDK and CDR2 SYGVNS come from the germline V gene. Trimming cost V 7 bases and J 0 bases, with 4 bases left between them. This CDR3 has 11 residues. This CDR3 is CASTTSYEQYF. In DNA, the CDR3 is TGTGCCAGCACGACCTCCTACGAGCAGTACTTC.

This clone was detected a few times. This chain links TRBV28 with TRBJ2-3, with D unclear. The CDR3 covers 15 residues. Trimming took 3 bases from V and 0 from J, leaving 10 bases between them. Looked up from germline, CDR1 is MDHEN and CDR2 is SYDVKM. This chain's CDR3 is CASSFASKSTDTQYF. CDR3 DNA: TGTGCCAGCAGTTTCGCATCTAAGAGCACAGATACGCAGTATTTT.